A single sample gave rise to the 6 T cell receptor beta chains below, sequenced in a study of T cells in Graves' hyperthyroidism and ophthalmopathy. Amplification of TCR beta CDR3 regions was performed using RNA transcripts as template. A set of HTBI primers served as the primers for a first-round RT-PCR of the TCR CDR3. TCRdb redid the calling of the multiplex PCR reads with MiXCR, one entry per CDR3 protein. Here the sample spans a few hundred thousand distinct CDR3 sequences, 40% to 55% being singletons. Input material: peripheral blood or thyroid tissue (not recorded which). These receptors all come from a woman between 18 and 29 years old with Graves' hyperthyroidism.

In its sample, this clonotype was seen once. The chain employs TRBV10-3 and TRBJ1-2; D ambiguous. Germline V gene data show CDR1 as ENHRY and CDR2 as SYGVKD. The CDR3 sequence is 13 residues long. Trimming shortened V by 9 bases and J by 6 bases, and 17 bases separated the two germline ends. The CDR3 is CAIGESAQNGYTF. CDR3 nucleotide sequence: TGTGCCATAGGCGAGTCCGCACAAAATGGCTACACCTTC.

This clonotype was detected ten times or more. The chain uses TRBV13 and TRBJ1-1; D gene unclear. The germline gives CDR1 PRHDT, CDR2 FYEKMQ (reference sequence). The CDR3 extends over 16 amino acids. V lost 0 bases and J 0 bases, leaving 11 bases between the germline ends. The CDR3: CASSLGGFIMNTEAFF. The CDR3 nucleotides read TGTGCCAGCAGCTTAGGAGGGTTCATCATGAACACTGAAGCTTTCTTT.

Of note for this clonotype: One junction end does not reproduce the germline sequence, and a read error may be involved. J is TRBJ2-6 and V is TRBV7-2; possibly TRBD1 for D (6 bases). This CDR3 has 13 amino acids. The V gene's germline CDR1 is SGHTA and CDR2 FQGNSA. CDR3 region: CASSLGGQITEAF. The CDR3 DNA reads as TGTGCCAGCAGCTTAGGGGGACAAATCACTGAAGCTTTC.

This clonotype was detected ten times or more. The V gene is TRBV20-1, the J gene TRBJ1-5; TRBD1 might be the D (5 bases). Germline V gene data show CDR1 as DFQATT and CDR2 as SNEGSKA (reference sequence). The CDR3 runs to 13 residues. Trimming took 6 bases from V and 7 from J, leaving 16 bases between them. For the CDR3, the DNA is TGCAGTGCCATAGCCGTGCAGGGACAGCCCCAGCATTTT. This codes for CSAIAVQGQPQHF.

This clonotype was recorded at least ten times. The rearrangement joins TRBV24-1 to TRBJ2-6; 8 nucleotides align to TRBD2. The V gene's germline CDR1 is KGHDR and CDR2 SFDVKD. J gave up 4 bases and V 12 bases, and 10 bases lay outside the gene matches. The CDR3 is 15 amino acids. The CDR3 bases are TGTGCCGTCAGTGGAGCGGGGGCCGGGGCCAACGTCCTGACTTTC. This encodes CAVSGAGAGANVLTF.

This clonotype was counted at least ten times. The chain combines TRBV20-1 with TRBJ2-2; TRBD1 matches at 8 bases. CDR1 and CDR2 (germline): DFQATT, SNEGSKA (reference sequence). Losses at the gene ends were 5 bases for V and 4 bases for J; bases not matched to a gene: 6. CDR3 length: 14 residues. CDR3 residues: CSARPTGVTGELFF. The CDR3 DNA sequence: TGCAGTGCTCGTCCGACAGGGGTCACCGGGGAGCTGTTTTTT.